This T cell receptor (beta chain) came from a study of cytomegalovirus exposure and HLA in healthy donors. Trimming took 3 bases from V and 6 from J, leaving 12 bases between them. Germline CDR1 WSHSY, CDR2 SAAADI. The CDR3 is made up of 14 amino acids. Repertoires were generated with immunoSEQ multiplex PCR, while TCRdb's copy carries only in-frame clones and drops some. The profile shows tens of thousands of clones, 85% to 95% of them singletons. The sequencing sample was made of PBMCs. The source of this sequence is a woman aged 25 to 39 in good health and CMV-seropositive. The V and J genes are TRBV10-2 and TRBJ1-5; the D is unclear. CDR3 coding DNA: TGCGCCAGCAGTGATGGTGCAAGAGGTCAGCCCCAGCATTTT. Its protein is CASSDGARGQPQHF.